These T cell receptor beta chains were read from a single sample in a study of blood T cells in healthy people across ages. TCRdb itself ran the 5' RACE reads through MiXCR, one entry per CDR3 protein. The sample lists 1.8 million or so distinct CDR3 sequences, 35% to 50% occurring once. Source material: blood. The receptors were sampled from a human donor in good health. CDR3s include the opening cysteine and the closing phenylalanine or tryptophan. The D gene is left open where the match is weak. Clone sizes are given selectively: once, few, many, or a class where the clone is expanded.

j_call clone_size d_call v_call cdr3_nt cdr3_aa
TRBJ2-1 NA TRBD2 TRBV7-2 TGTGCCAGCAGCTTAGCGCGGGCGGGGGGCCTCAATGCGCAGTTCTTC CASSLARAGGLNAQFF
TRBJ1-5 many NA TRBV7-9 TGTGCCAGCAGCTTAGTCGGGTCAGGTCGGCAGCCCCAGCATTTT CASSLVGSGRQPQHF
TRBJ2-1 NA NA TRBV7-2 TGTGCCAGCGGCCCCTGGAACAATGAGCAGTTCTTC CASGPWNNEQFF
TRBJ1-2 few NA TRBV4-2 TGTGCCAGCAGCCCCCGCTATCTCTCTAACTATGGCTACACCTTC CASSPRYLSNYGYTF
TRBJ2-3 NA NA TRBV20-1 TGCAGTGCTAGAAAGGGTCGGGGGTCAGATACGCAGTATTTT CSARKGRGSDTQYF
TRBJ2-3 few NA TRBV7-2 TGTGCCAGCAGTTCCACGGCGCGCTCTAGCACAGATACGCAGTATTTT CASSSTARSSTDTQYF
TRBJ1-1 NA TRBD1 TRBV10-3 TGTGCCATCAGTCCCAAGGACAGGGATCAAGCTTTCTTT CAISPKDRDQAFF
TRBJ2-5 few TRBD2 TRBV9 TGTGCCAGCAGCGCATTAGCGGGGGGGGGCGAGACCCAGTACTTC CASSALAGGGETQYF
TRBJ1-6 NA TRBD1 TRBV5-1 TGCGCCAGCAGTTTGTCGGGACAGGGAGTGGATAATTCACCCCTCCACTTT CASSLSGQGVDNSPLHF
TRBJ1-2 NA NA TRBV6-5 TGTGCCAGCAGGGAGGGGATAGGTGGCTACACCTTC CASREGIGGYTF
TRBJ1-6 NA TRBD1 TRBV7-2 TGTGCCAGCAGCTTAGGGACAGGGATGGGGTCACCCCTCCACTTT CASSLGTGMGSPLHF
TRBJ2-4 few TRBD2 TRBV5-1 TGCGCCAGCAGCTTGCTCCTAGCGGCAGAAAACATTCAGTACTTC CASSLLLAAENIQYF
TRBJ1-4 few NA TRBV12-5 TGTGCTAGTGGTTTGATCGGGAAAAAGATGGATGAAAAACTGTTTTTT CASGLIGKKMDEKLFF
TRBJ2-3 NA NA TRBV6-5 TGTGCCAGCAGTTACGGGACTGCTGCTAGCACAGATACGCAGTATTTT CASSYGTAASTDTQYF
TRBJ1-2 NA NA TRBV6-5 TGTGCCAGCAGTTACTCGGGCGGGAGGTATGGCTACACCTTC CASSYSGGRYGYTF
TRBJ2-7 NA NA TRBV7-3 TGTGCCAGCAGCTTAAGTGGGGCAGTAAGTTACGAGCAGTACTTC CASSLSGAVSYEQYF
TRBJ2-3 few NA TRBV13 TGTGCCAGCAGCGACGAGGGACCAGATACGCAGTATTTT CASSDEGPDTQYF
TRBJ2-7 NA NA TRBV2 TGTGCCACTCACCTACAGGGAAGACTTCAGTCGGTGCAGTACTTC CATHLQGRLQSVQYF
TRBJ2-3 few NA TRBV20-1 TGCAGTGCTAGAGATTTGGGGGACGTAACGGATACGCAGTATTTT CSARDLGDVTDTQYF
TRBJ1-6 NA TRBD1 TRBV6-2/TRBV6-3 TGTGCCAGCCTACCGGGACAGGGCCGTTCACCCCTCCACTTT CASLPGQGRSPLHF
TRBJ2-7 few NA TRBV5-6 TGTGCCAGCAGTCCACAACGGGCTGTTTACGAGCAGTACTTC CASSPQRAVYEQYF
TRBJ1-1 once NA TRBV5-1 TGCGCCAGCAGCCCCGCGGGCAGTTTGAACACTGAAGCTTTCTTT CASSPAGSLNTEAFF
TRBJ2-3 few TRBD1 TRBV12-3/TRBV12-4 TGTGCCAGCAGTGCACACAGGGGGACAGATACGCAGTATTTT CASSAHRGTDTQYF
TRBJ2-1 few TRBD2 TRBV7-8 TGTGCCAGCAGCTTGGGGACTAGGTCTGGTGAGCAGTTCTTC CASSLGTRSGEQFF
TRBJ2-7 NA NA TRBV20-1 TGCAGTGCTAGATCTATGCGGGGAAGCTCCTACGAGCAGTACTTC CSARSMRGSSYEQYF
TRBJ2-5 NA TRBD1 TRBV5-8 TGTGCCAGCAGCTTTGGGGGACAGGGACTCCAAGAGACCCAGTACTTC CASSFGGQGLQETQYF
TRBJ1-2 NA NA TRBV15 TGTGCCACCAGCAGAGTAGGGCTCGATGGCTACACCTTC CATSRVGLDGYTF
TRBJ2-3 few NA TRBV30 TGTGCCTGGAAAGGAGCGACTCCAGATACGCAGTATTTT CAWKGATPDTQYF
TRBJ2-7 NA NA TRBV2 TGTGCCAGCAGCGACCCCGGGGGACCAACCTACGAGCAGTACTTC CASSDPGGPTYEQYF
TRBJ1-2 few NA TRBV11-2 TGTGCCAGCAGCTCGATTAGGGTGAAGGGGAACTATGGCTACACCTTC CASSSIRVKGNYGYTF
TRBJ2-1 NA NA TRBV5-1 TGCGCCAGCAGCCTGGAGCGGTTCTCCTACAATGAGCAGTTCTTC CASSLERFSYNEQFF
TRBJ2-1 NA TRBD2 TRBV7-2 TGTGCCAGCAGCCTAACCGGGACTAGCGGTAAAAATGAGCAGTTCTTC CASSLTGTSGKNEQFF
TRBJ2-5 few TRBD1 TRBV11-3 TGTGCCAGCAGCAATCGGGACAGGGCGGAAAAGACCCAGTACTTC CASSNRDRAEKTQYF
TRBJ2-5 few NA TRBV20-1 TGCAGTCATCGGTCCCGGACTAACCAAGAGACCCAGTACTTC CSHRSRTNQETQYF
TRBJ2-3 NA TRBD2 TRBV7-9 TGTGCCAGCAGCTTATGGCTTGGCCTAGCGGGGGACTCTAGCACAGATACGCAGTATTTT CASSLWLGLAGDSSTDTQYF
TRBJ2-1 NA NA TRBV15 TGTGCCAACACAGGGCGGGGTGTACACAATGAGCAGTTCTTC CANTGRGVHNEQFF
TRBJ1-2 NA NA TRBV6-6 TGTGCCAGCAGCCCCCTGAACAAATACACCTTC CASSPLNKYTF
TRBJ2-1 few NA TRBV3-1 TGTGCCAGCAGCCTACTAAGGGGCGGGCAGTTCTTC CASSLLRGGQFF
TRBJ1-6 NA NA TRBV20-1 TGCAGTGCTAGAGGCAGGGTCGATTCACCCCTCCACTTT CSARGRVDSPLHF
TRBJ2-7 NA NA TRBV7-9 TGTGCCAGCAGCCCACCTGGGGGCCCGAACGAGCAGTACTTC CASSPPGGPNEQYF